This T cell receptor beta chain was identified during a study of long-term antiretroviral therapy in people with HIV. Study summary: The 2015 immediate-ART recommendation was preceded by the earliest samples by about a decade. General study findings and limits: Post-ART diversity increased but stayed below transplant donor controls. Documentation of ART adherence, viral resistance or therapy changes was absent. Blood in the study was drawn between the mid-2000s and the late 2010s, possibly under older ART regimens, which may be less effective than current ones.

Regarding this clone: Its specificity is unknown.

Per germline, CDR1 LNHDA and CDR2 SQIVND (reference sequence). V lost 10 bases and J 0 bases, leaving 18 bases between the germline ends. This CDR3 comprises 16 residues. Sequencing used immunoSEQ v3.0 at survey level. Assay: immunoSEQ multiplex PCR; the TCRdb copy retains only in-frame clones and omits some. Among 20,000 to 25,000 clones listed, more than 70% were seen once. This chain connects TRBV19 to TRBJ2-2, with TRBD2 as a possible D gene (6 bases). The sample was unsorted PBMCs, taken just under 2.7 years after starting antiretroviral therapy. This sequence was found in a woman between 50 and 59 years old with HIV. Here the CDR3 DNA reads TGTGCCACCCCTCGGCTGGCGGGGACGAACACCGGGGAGCTGTTTTTT. Its translation is CATPRLAGTNTGELFF.